This is a list of T cell receptor beta chains from one sample in a study of T cells after yellow fever vaccination. MiXCR was run by TCRdb on the 5' RACE reads, yielding one entry per CDR3 protein. This repertoire shows about 230,000 distinct CDR3 sequences, approximately 6.8% found once; its top ten account for about 0.95%. Specimen: CD4+ T cells sorted from PBMCs, collected on the day of the yellow fever booster vaccination. These receptor sequences come from a man aged 25 to 45 who received the YFV17D yellow fever vaccine. Both conserved end residues are part of each CDR3. Each record gives: D gene, V gene, J gene, clone size, CDR3 protein, CDR3 DNA. D genes are given only for firm matches. Where a row states a size, it is once, few, many or the class of an expanded clone; other rows omit it.

d_call: -; v_call: TRBV12-1; j_call: TRBJ2-7; clone_size: many; cdr3_aa: CASSLFFSYEQYF; cdr3_nt: TGTGCCAGCAGCTTGTTTTTCTCGTACGAGCAGTACTTC
d_call: TRBD2; v_call: TRBV20-1; j_call: TRBJ2-3; clone_size: many; cdr3_aa: CSAFDLPGLAWTDTQYF; cdr3_nt: TGCAGTGCTTTCGACCTACCGGGACTAGCTTGGACAGATACGCAGTATTTT
d_call: TRBD2; v_call: TRBV2; j_call: TRBJ2-3; clone_size: few; cdr3_aa: CASSVGSGPSTDTQYF; cdr3_nt: TGTGCCAGCAGTGTAGGTAGCGGGCCGAGCACAGATACGCAGTATTTT
d_call: -; v_call: TRBV5-6; j_call: TRBJ2-7; clone_size: -; cdr3_aa: CASSVGTIYEQYF; cdr3_nt: TGTGCCAGCAGCGTCGGGACCATTTACGAGCAGTACTTC
d_call: TRBD1; v_call: TRBV12-3/TRBV12-4; j_call: TRBJ1-6; clone_size: many; cdr3_aa: CASSRTGGGSPLHF; cdr3_nt: TGTGCCAGCAGTCGTACAGGGGGCGGCTCACCCCTCCACTTT
d_call: -; v_call: TRBV7-9; j_call: TRBJ2-3; clone_size: many; cdr3_aa: CASSSSGIDTQYF; cdr3_nt: TGTGCCAGCAGCTCCAGTGGGATCGATACGCAGTATTTT
d_call: -; v_call: TRBV7-2; j_call: TRBJ2-4; clone_size: few; cdr3_aa: CASSLGTRGYIQYF; cdr3_nt: TGTGCCAGCAGCTTAGGAACAAGGGGGTACATTCAGTACTTC
d_call: TRBD2; v_call: TRBV5-1; j_call: TRBJ2-5; clone_size: few; cdr3_aa: CASSALAGVETQYF; cdr3_nt: TGCGCCAGCAGCGCACTAGCGGGAGTGGAGACCCAGTACTTC
d_call: -; v_call: TRBV5-4; j_call: TRBJ1-2; clone_size: -; cdr3_aa: CASSSLQGTFANYGYTF; cdr3_nt: TGTGCCAGCAGCTCTCTCCAGGGGACGTTTGCGAACTATGGCTACACCTTC
d_call: -; v_call: TRBV4-3; j_call: TRBJ2-1; clone_size: many; cdr3_aa: CASSANAGPTNNEQFF; cdr3_nt: TGCGCCAGCAGCGCTAACGCAGGCCCAACCAACAATGAGCAGTTCTTC
d_call: TRBD2; v_call: TRBV5-1; j_call: TRBJ2-1; clone_size: many; cdr3_aa: CASLLAPTGYNEQFF; cdr3_nt: TGCGCCAGCCTACTAGCGCCCACGGGTTACAATGAGCAGTTCTTC
d_call: TRBD2; v_call: TRBV28; j_call: TRBJ2-7; clone_size: many; cdr3_aa: CASSPSPNGGSSYEQYF; cdr3_nt: TGTGCCAGCAGCCCATCTCCTAACGGCGGGAGCTCCTACGAGCAGTACTTC
d_call: -; v_call: TRBV7-2; j_call: TRBJ2-1; clone_size: -; cdr3_aa: CASRRLISSYNEQFF; cdr3_nt: TGTGCCAGCAGGCGACTTATTAGCTCCTACAATGAGCAGTTCTTC
d_call: -; v_call: TRBV5-1; j_call: TRBJ2-7; clone_size: many; cdr3_aa: CASSKERRTYEQYF; cdr3_nt: TGCGCCAGCAGCAAAGAGCGGAGAACCTACGAGCAGTACTTC
d_call: -; v_call: TRBV6-5; j_call: TRBJ2-7; clone_size: -; cdr3_aa: CASSYSRVRVDEQYF; cdr3_nt: TGTGCCAGCAGTTACTCGAGGGTCAGGGTCGACGAGCAGTACTTC
d_call: -; v_call: TRBV5-1; j_call: TRBJ2-5; clone_size: few; cdr3_aa: CASSLDSGKETQYF; cdr3_nt: TGCGCCAGCAGCTTGGATTCGGGAAAAGAGACCCAGTACTTC
d_call: -; v_call: TRBV7-9; j_call: TRBJ1-1; clone_size: many; cdr3_aa: CASSEDVTEAFF; cdr3_nt: TGTGCCAGCAGCGAAGACGTCACTGAAGCTTTCTTT
d_call: -; v_call: TRBV12-3/TRBV12-4; j_call: TRBJ2-7; clone_size: few; cdr3_aa: CASSSDSGYEQYF; cdr3_nt: TGTGCCAGCAGTTCAGACAGTGGCTACGAGCAGTACTTC
d_call: TRBD2; v_call: TRBV10-3; j_call: TRBJ2-1; clone_size: few; cdr3_aa: CAISESRGGNEQFF; cdr3_nt: TGTGCCATCAGTGAGTCCCGGGGGGGGAATGAGCAGTTCTTC
d_call: TRBD2; v_call: TRBV20-1; j_call: TRBJ2-1; clone_size: -; cdr3_aa: CSARGGQSGRNNEQFF; cdr3_nt: TGCAGTGCTAGAGGGGGGCAGAGCGGGAGAAACAATGAGCAGTTCTTC
d_call: TRBD2; v_call: TRBV7-3; j_call: TRBJ2-1; clone_size: few; cdr3_aa: CASSHTGGGLSINEQFF; cdr3_nt: TGTGCCAGCAGTCACACCGGGGGGGGGCTAAGCATAAATGAGCAGTTCTTC
d_call: TRBD2; v_call: TRBV6-4; j_call: TRBJ2-1; clone_size: -; cdr3_aa: CASTHQGTSGRSSSYNEQFF; cdr3_nt: TGTGCCAGCACCCATCAAGGGACTAGCGGGAGGTCTAGCTCCTACAATGAGCAGTTCTTC
d_call: -; v_call: TRBV12-3/TRBV12-4; j_call: TRBJ1-2; clone_size: few; cdr3_aa: CASSSTLLNGYTF; cdr3_nt: TGTGCCAGCAGTTCGACTCTCCTAAATGGCTACACCTTC
d_call: TRBD2; v_call: TRBV7-2; j_call: TRBJ2-3; clone_size: few; cdr3_aa: CASSLLPSGSDRHTQYF; cdr3_nt: TGTGCCAGCAGCTTACTTCCTAGCGGGTCGGATAGGCATACGCAGTATTTT
d_call: TRBD2; v_call: TRBV30; j_call: TRBJ2-1; clone_size: -; cdr3_aa: CAWSGFRRLAGLSSYNEQFF; cdr3_nt: TGTGCCTGGAGTGGGTTTAGGAGACTAGCGGGATTAAGCTCCTACAATGAGCAGTTCTTC
d_call: -; v_call: TRBV15; j_call: TRBJ2-1; clone_size: many; cdr3_aa: CATSREGTSEQFF; cdr3_nt: TGTGCCACCAGCAGAGAGGGGACCTCAGAGCAGTTCTTC
d_call: -; v_call: TRBV24-1; j_call: TRBJ2-3; clone_size: -; cdr3_aa: CATSEAGTSGTDTQYF; cdr3_nt: TGTGCCACCAGTGAGGCCGGGACATCTGGCACAGATACGCAGTATTTT
d_call: TRBD2; v_call: TRBV12-3/TRBV12-4; j_call: TRBJ2-7; clone_size: many; cdr3_aa: CASSRAGGPYEQYF; cdr3_nt: TGTGCCAGCAGTAGAGCGGGAGGGCCATACGAGCAGTACTTC
d_call: TRBD1; v_call: TRBV30; j_call: TRBJ1-2; clone_size: few; cdr3_aa: CAWTTGAYGYTF; cdr3_nt: TGTGCCTGGACCACAGGGGCCTATGGCTACACCTTC
d_call: -; v_call: TRBV7-9; j_call: TRBJ2-3; clone_size: many; cdr3_aa: CASSRQSTGTDTQYF; cdr3_nt: TGTGCCAGCAGCCGACAGAGTACGGGCACAGATACGCAGTATTTT
d_call: -; v_call: TRBV7-9; j_call: TRBJ2-3; clone_size: few; cdr3_aa: CASSLRDSATDTQYF; cdr3_nt: TGTGCCAGCAGCTTAAGGGACTCGGCTACAGATACGCAGTATTTT
d_call: -; v_call: TRBV20-1; j_call: TRBJ2-2; clone_size: few; cdr3_aa: CSATLGGELFF; cdr3_nt: TGCAGTGCGACTCTGGGCGGGGAGCTGTTTTTT
d_call: -; v_call: TRBV5-4; j_call: TRBJ1-6; clone_size: -; cdr3_aa: CASSLSQGSSPLHF; cdr3_nt: TGTGCCAGCAGCTTGTCACAGGGATCCTCACCCCTCCACTTT
d_call: TRBD1; v_call: TRBV19; j_call: TRBJ2-3; clone_size: -; cdr3_aa: CASSSQGAQSTDTQYF; cdr3_nt: TGTGCCAGTAGTAGCCAGGGGGCCCAGTCCACAGATACGCAGTATTTT